These 28 T cell receptor beta chains were sequenced from one sample in a study of T cells after yellow fever vaccination. MiXCR, run by TCRdb on the 5' RACE reads, gives a single entry per CDR3 protein. The sample has roughly 30,000 distinct CDR3 sequences; roughly a tenth are singletons. The sequencing here drew on PBMCs, either bulk or a sorted T-cell subset (CD4+, CD8+, memory, or dextramer-sorted; not recorded which), taken less than 18 days after the first yellow fever vaccination. All receptors come from a man aged 18 to 30 who received the YFV17D yellow fever vaccine.

This clonotype was seen at least ten times. V gene TRBV19 combines with J gene TRBJ2-1, with D perhaps TRBD1 or TRBD2 (5 bases each). The germline gives CDR1 LNHDA, CDR2 SQIVND (reference sequence). The CDR3 sequence is 15 residues long. The V and J ends lost 3 bases and 9 bases respectively, with 18 bases between them. The CDR3 DNA sequence: TGTGCCAGTAGTATCAGTCCAGGGAGTGGGGGTGAGCAGTTCTTC. Protein product: CASSISPGSGGEQFF.

As for this clonotype: A much larger clone lies a single base off, so this may be a read error. The V and J genes are TRBV20-1 and TRBJ2-5, with D maybe TRBD2 (7 bases). Per germline, CDR1 DFQATT and CDR2 SNEGSKA (reference sequence). This CDR3 is built from 13 residues. CDR3 loop: CSARPGGGETKYF. The CDR3 DNA follows: TGCAGTGCTAGACCGGGGGGCGGGGAGACCAAGTACTTC.

This clonotype was detected many times. V usage is TRBV6-4 and J usage is TRBJ1-4; D possibly corresponds to TRBD1 (6 bases). CDR3 length: 13 amino acids. The V and J ends lost 8 bases and 8 bases respectively, with 15 bases between them. CDR1 MRHNA and CDR2 SNTAGT come from the germline V gene. The CDR3 here is CASSRQEGEKLFF. The CDR3 DNA sequence: TGTGCCAGCTCTCGACAGGAGGGAGAAAAACTGTTTTTT.

Note on this clonotype: A much larger clone lies one base from this, so it may be a read error. V and J are TRBV18 and TRBJ2-2; TRBD1 might be the D (5 bases). The CDR3 spans 16 residues. Germline V lookup: CDR1 KGHSH, CDR2 LQKENI. V was cut by 4 bases and J by 6 bases, with 18 bases left in between. The CDR3 protein is CASSLPSWGGAGELFF. In DNA form, the CDR3 reads TGTGCCAGCTCACTCCCATCGTGGGGCGGCGCCGGGGAGCTGTTTTTT.

This clonotype was counted many times. The chain links TRBV4-3 to TRBJ2-1; a weak D match, TRBD2 (5 bases). Germline V CDR1 and CDR2: LGHNA, YSLEER. This CDR3 contains 15 residues. V was shortened by 0 bases and J by 4 bases, with 10 bases between the two germline ends. The CDR3 DNA reads TGCGCCAGCAGCCAAGAGGCCGAGCGGTACAATGAGCAGTTCTTC. Protein sequence: CASSQEAERYNEQFF.

The gene calls are TRBV5-4 and TRBJ2-6, with D hard to call. V was pared by 7 bases and J by 4 bases, with 12 bases between. The CDR3 runs to 14 residues. The germline V gene encodes CDR1 SGHNT and CDR2 YYREEE (reference sequence). The CDR3 loop reads CASLFGPGANVLTF. In DNA, the CDR3 is TGTGCCAGCCTATTTGGGCCAGGGGCCAACGTCCTGACTTTC.

This clonotype was picked up many times. The chain has TRBV6-1 and TRBJ1-6; D call uncertain. This CDR3 contains 13 residues. Germline CDR1 MNHNS, CDR2 SASEGT. V was clipped by 6 bases and J by 3 bases, with 6 bases between them. The CDR3 DNA reads TGTGCCAGCAGCCGCGTCTATAATTCACCCCTCCACTTT. Translation: CASSRVYNSPLHF.

This clonotype was observed many times. This chain connects TRBV7-2 to TRBJ1-5, with TRBD1 matching over 9 bases. The germline gives CDR1 SGHTA, CDR2 FQGNSA. This CDR3 comprises 15 residues. Unmatched junction bases numbered 8, after V lost 4 bases and J lost 7 bases. DNA for the CDR3: TGTGCCAGCAGCTCCGGGGGGACAGGGAGACAGCCCCAGCATTTT. Amino acid sequence: CASSSGGTGRQPQHF. Full variable domain (rest looked up from reference TRBV7-2 and TRBJ1-5): GAGVSQSPSNKVTEKGKDVELRCDPISGHTALYWYRQSLGQGLEFLIYFQGNSAPDKSGLPSDRFSAERTGGSVSTLTIQRTQQEDSAVYLCASSSGGTGRQPQHFGDGTRLSIL.

This clonotype was picked up many times. The chain employs TRBV5-1 and TRBJ2-3; D remains ambiguous. V lost 3 bases, J lost 4 bases, and 18 bases lay in between. CDR1 SGHRS and CDR2 YFSETQ come from the germline V gene. This CDR3 comprises 16 residues. Written as DNA, the CDR3 is TGCGCCAGCAGCTCCCGGATATCGACGCCGCCAGATACGCAGTATTTT. Its translation: CASSSRISTPPDTQYF.

This clonotype was counted ten times or more. The V gene is TRBV7-3, the J gene TRBJ2-1; the D call may be TRBD1 or TRBD2 (6 bases each). The V end was cut by 6 bases, the J end by 5 bases, with 14 bases between. Germline V gives CDR1 SGHTA, CDR2 FQGTGA. The length of the CDR3 is 14 residues. The DNA for the CDR3 is TGTGCCAGCAGAAAGGGGGGACTTAACAATGAGCAGTTCTTC. Protein sequence: CASRKGGLNNEQFF.

This clonotype occurred many times. V gene TRBV9 combines with J gene TRBJ2-3, with D perhaps matching TRBD1 or TRBD2 (5 bases each). The CDR3 totals 14 residues. V lost 3 bases to trimming and J lost 0 bases, with 8 bases between them. Germline assignment: CDR1 SGDLS and CDR2 YYNGEE. The CDR3 bases are TGTGCCAGCAGCGGTAGGGACAGCACAGATACGCAGTATTTT. It translates to CASSGRDSTDTQYF.

This clonotype occurred a few times. The V gene is TRBV20-1, the J gene TRBJ1-2, with 9 bases lining up with TRBD1. Germline V gives CDR1 DFQATT, CDR2 SNEGSKA (reference sequence). V was clipped by 8 bases and J by 3 bases; unmatched bases: 10. The CDR3 loop spans 14 amino acids. CDR3 sequence reads: CSTPGTGNDYGYTF. Written as DNA, the CDR3 is TGCAGTACCCCCGGGACAGGGAACGACTATGGCTACACCTTC.

Ten or more counts support this clonotype. The chain uses TRBV29-1 and TRBJ2-3; 10 nucleotides line up with TRBD2. The J segment lost 4 bases and the V segment lost 4 bases, leaving 5 bases of the junction unmatched. Germline CDR1 SQVTM, CDR2 ANQGSEA. This CDR3 has 14 amino acids. The CDR3 DNA sequence: TGCAGCGTTGGGGGACTAGCGAATTCAGATACGCAGTATTTT. Translated: CSVGGLANSDTQYF.

This clonotype was counted ten times or more. The chain employs TRBV5-1 and TRBJ1-6, with TRBD1 matching over 7 bases. The CDR3 loop spans 16 amino acids. The V gene's germline CDR1 is SGHRS and CDR2 YFSETQ. V lost 3 bases and J lost 7; bases outside the gene matches: 10. This CDR3 is CASSSQGDIRNSPLHF. The CDR3, as DNA: TGCGCCAGCAGCTCGCAGGGGGACATAAGAAATTCACCCCTCCACTTT. The full variable domain, rest sourced from reference TRBV5-1 and TRBJ1-6, is KAGVTQTPRYLIKTRGQQVTLSCSPISGHRSVSWYQQTPGQGLQFLFEYFSETQRNKGNFPGRFSGRQFSNSRSEMNVSTLELGDSALYLCASSSQGDIRNSPLHFGNGTRLTVT.

In the case of this clonotype: A much larger clone lies a single base off, so this may be a read error. The chain joins TRBV6-2 or TRBV6-3 to TRBJ2-5; D uncertain. Looked up from germline, CDR1 is MNHEY and CDR2 is SVGEGT. CDR3 length: 11 residues. The CDR3 here is CASSYYRTVDF. As DNA, the CDR3 is TGTGCCAGCAGTTACTATAGGACGGTGGACTTC.

This clonotype was recorded many times. This rearrangement joins TRBV24-1 to TRBJ2-1; no clear D. V was clipped by 7 bases and J by 0 bases, with 9 bases between them. The germline V gene encodes CDR1 KGHDR and CDR2 SFDVKD. This CDR3 has 14 amino acids. CDR3 in amino acids: CATRRSGSYNEQFF. Here the CDR3 DNA reads TGTGCCACCAGGAGGTCGGGCTCCTACAATGAGCAGTTCTTC.

This clonotype showed up many times. The chain joins TRBV7-2 to TRBJ2-3, with unresolved D. Germline CDR1 reads SGHTA; CDR2 reads FQGNSA. This CDR3 comprises 12 residues. V gave up 4 bases and J gave up 6 bases, with 8 bases separating them. The CDR3 protein is CASSSQTDTQYF. CDR3 DNA sequence: TGTGCCAGCAGCTCCCAAACGGATACGCAGTATTTT.

This clonotype was seen many times. The chain uses TRBV12-3 or TRBV12-4 and TRBJ1-2; 9 bases are a match to TRBD1. V was pared by 6 bases and J by 8 bases, with 10 bases of the junction left unmatched. CDR3 size: 14 residues. The CDR3 coding sequence is TGTGCCAGCAGCTGGCCCGGACAGGGGAAAGGCTACACCTTC. It encodes CASSWPGQGKGYTF.

This clonotype was picked up a small number of times. J is TRBJ1-1 and V is TRBV2; TRBD1 agrees at 8 bases. The CDR3 loop spans 14 amino acids. Germline V gives CDR1 SNHLY, CDR2 FYNNEI. After removal of 4 bases from V and 1 base from J, the junction contained 2 bases not matched to a gene. The CDR3 bases are TGTGCCAGCAGTGTACAGGGGGAGAACACTGAAGCTTTCTTT. Encoded protein: CASSVQGENTEAFF.

This clonotype was picked up many times. V and J are TRBV7-2 and TRBJ2-4; 9 bases are a match to TRBD2. CDR1 SGHTA and CDR2 FQGNSA come from the germline V gene. This CDR3 has 16 amino acids. V lost 1 base, J lost 8 bases, and 9 bases stayed unmatched. The CDR3, as DNA: TGTGCCAGCAGCTTAGAAGCGGGGGGATTGGGGTACATTCAGTACTTC. Translated, it gives CASSLEAGGLGYIQYF. The whole variable domain, remainder taken from reference TRBV7-2 and TRBJ2-4, is GAGVSQSPSNKVTEKGKDVELRCDPISGHTALYWYRQSLGQGLEFLIYFQGNSAPDKSGLPSDRFSAERTGGSVSTLTIQRTQQEDSAVYLCASSLEAGGLGYIQYFGAGTRLSVL.

This clonotype was counted at least ten times. V usage is TRBV6-2 or TRBV6-3 and J usage is TRBJ1-2; tentatively, D is TRBD1 (5 bases). Germline CDR1 and CDR2: MNHEY and SVGEGT. The CDR3 consists of 14 residues. Trimming cost V 5 bases and J 2 bases, with 12 bases left between them. CDR3 sequence reads: CASSGGTSNYGYTF. For the CDR3, the DNA is TGTGCCAGCAGTGGCGGGACGTCCAACTATGGCTACACCTTC.

Many counts were recorded for this clonotype. This chain connects TRBV4-1 to TRBJ1-6, with D perhaps matching TRBD1 (5 bases). V lost 11 bases, J lost 0 bases, and 17 bases lay in between. CDR3 length: 16 residues. Looked up from germline, CDR1 is MGHRA and CDR2 is YSYEKL. The CDR3 spells CALAGTKSSYNSPLHF. In DNA form, the CDR3 reads TGCGCCCTGGCGGGGACGAAGAGCTCCTATAATTCACCCCTCCACTTT.

This clonotype was detected many times. The V gene is TRBV2, the J gene TRBJ2-7; 7 nucleotides align to TRBD2. V lost 4 bases to trimming and J lost 0 bases; unmatched junction nucleotides: 3. The CDR3 spans 14 residues. Germline V gene sequence: CDR1 SNHLY, CDR2 FYNNEI. This CDR3 reads CASSGRGSSYEQYV. The DNA for the CDR3 is TGTGCCAGCAGTGGGCGCGGGAGCTCCTACGAGCAGTACGTC.

Comments on this clonotype: This may stem from a read error, because a much larger clone lies one nucleotide away. The chain uses TRBV5-7 and TRBJ1-1; no definite D call. TRBV5-7 is given ORF status, its function remaining uncertain. This CDR3 spans 12 amino acids. CDR3 region: CAISLGLSEAFF. The CDR3 region has the DNA TGTGCCATCAGCCTAGGACTGTCTGAAGCTTTCTTT.

A remark on this clonotype: It may be a read error: a sequence one base away is much more abundant. The rearrangement uses TRBV6-2 or TRBV6-3 and TRBJ1-2; D is perhaps TRBD1 (5 bases). The ends were cut back, 5 bases at V and 10 bases at J, with 20 bases in the middle. Germline V gives CDR1 MNHEY, CDR2 SVGEGT. This CDR3 has 14 residues. CDR3 sequence (DNA): TGTGCCAGCAGTGCCCGGCAGGGTTCGGATGCCTACACCTTC. Translated: CASSARQGSDAYTF.

This clonotype showed up just once. A much larger clone is a single base away; this may be a read error. This chain's CDR3 is CSGQSVANVLTF. CDR3 coding DNA: TGCAGCGGACAGTCTGTGGCCAACGTCCTGACTTTC. This sequence joins TRBV20-1 and TRBJ2-6; possible D gene TRBD1, 6 bases. CDR1 and CDR2 (germline): DFQATT, SNEGSKA (reference sequence). The length of the CDR3 is 12 residues.

This clonotype was recorded many times. The chain recombines TRBV7-9 with TRBJ2-5; tentatively, D is TRBD2 (6 bases). This CDR3 has 15 residues. Germline V lookup: CDR1 SEHNR, CDR2 FQNEAQ (reference sequence). V shed 3 bases and J shed 3 bases, with 14 bases lying between them. Here the CDR3 reads CASSFWDGGEETQYF. CDR3 in DNA: TGTGCCAGCAGCTTTTGGGATGGCGGGGAAGAGACCCAGTACTTC.

The rearrangement uses TRBV5-5 and TRBJ2-3, with 7 bases lining up with TRBD1. Germline CDR1 reads SGHKS; CDR2 reads YYEKEE (reference sequence). The CDR3 length is 17 residues. J was trimmed by 5 bases and V by 6 bases; bases with no gene match: 18. The chain's CDR3 is CASTSKQGSWARDTQYF. CDR3 sequence (DNA): TGTGCCAGCACCTCAAAACAGGGGTCGTGGGCGAGAGATACGCAGTATTTT.